This T cell receptor (beta chain) was sequenced during a study of regulatory T cells in long-lasting Graves disease. Details on this clonotype: Its target is not known.

The CDR3 consists of 18 residues. The V segment lost 0 bases and the J segment 9 bases; nucleotides outside the gene matches: 13. Per the germline V gene, CDR1 is DFQATT and CDR2 is SNEGSKA (reference sequence). General study findings and limits: Persistent Graves' patients possessed reduced TCR diversity relative to recently diagnosed ones. Patients with persistent disease showed a bias toward TRBV28, TRBJ1-2 and TRBJ2-5.

Time point: persistent/refractory GD, antithyroid drugs over 5 years with positive TRAb. PBMC RNA was the source of the TCR library. Construction of TCR beta libraries relied on iRepertoire HTBI primers and on Arm-PCR targeting CDR3 regions. One entry per CDR3 protein, called by TCRdb with MiXCR from the multiplex PCR reads. The sample yields 250,000 to 300,000 distinct CDR3 sequences, around 20% seen once. The receptor comes from a female donor with Graves disease. The sequenced sample was peripheral blood mononuclear cells (PBMCs), obtained when the disease was refractory, from a patient treated with antithyroid drugs. The chain uses TRBV20-1 and TRBJ1-6; 11 bases are a match to TRBD1. The CDR3 loop is CSARDPGQGVIGISPLHF. The CDR3 DNA reads as TGCAGTGCTAGAGATCCGGGACAGGGGGTTATCGGTATTTCACCCCTCCACTTT.